Given below is one T cell receptor beta chain in context. Antigen: not known. The entry originates in a study of cytomegalovirus exposure and HLA in healthy donors. Findings of the study overall: Later analysis placed DRB1 highest and HLA-C lowest in TCR association rates, which differed by HLA locus. The authors listed approximately 160 TCR beta chains as cytomegalovirus-associated.

Amplification used 60 Vbeta primers and 13 Jbeta primers. The method was immunoSEQ multiplex PCR; TCRdb's version includes in-frame clones alone and lacks a portion of them. This table has approximately 180,000 clones, around four fifths appearing once. The sequence derives from a woman aged 60 to 75 in good health and CMV-seropositive. The material sequenced was PBMCs.

The CDR3 nucleotides are TGTGCCAGCAGTGCCACCACGGCGACAGGTGATAATGAAAAACTGTTTTTT. Translation gives CASSATTATGDNEKLFF. The rearrangement uses TRBV9 and TRBJ1-4, with TRBD1 as a possible D gene (6 bases). The CDR3 extends over 17 amino acids. V lost 5 bases to trimming and J lost 4 bases, with 21 bases between them. Per the germline V gene, CDR1 is SGDLS and CDR2 is YYNGEE.